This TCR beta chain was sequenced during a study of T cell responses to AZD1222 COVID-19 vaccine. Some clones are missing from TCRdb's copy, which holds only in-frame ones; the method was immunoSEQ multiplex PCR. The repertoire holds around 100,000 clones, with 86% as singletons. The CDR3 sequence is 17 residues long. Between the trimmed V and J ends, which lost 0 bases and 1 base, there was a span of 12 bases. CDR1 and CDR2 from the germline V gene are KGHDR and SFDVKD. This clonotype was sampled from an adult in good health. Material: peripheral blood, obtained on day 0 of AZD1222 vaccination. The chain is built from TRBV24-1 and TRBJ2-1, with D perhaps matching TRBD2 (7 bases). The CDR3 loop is CATSDLGGARSYNEQFF. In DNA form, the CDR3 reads TGTGCCACCAGTGATTTGGGGGGGGCGAGGTCCTACAATGAGCAGTTCTTC.